The 22 T cell receptor beta chains reported below all come from one sample, sequenced in a study of blood T cell repertoires in COVID-19. Profiled with immunoSEQ multiplex PCR; TCRdb holds only in-frame clones, not every one. Here the sample spans about 320,000 clones, 85% being singletons. The sample consisted of PBMCs or T cells enriched from blood (not recorded which). These receptors all stem from a woman between 25 and 40 years old who had been exposed to COVID-19.

About this clone itself: This same CDR3 is encoded by further DNA sequences in the sample. The chain links TRBV5-4 to TRBJ2-1; D call uncertain. Trimming shortened V by 2 bases and J by 6 bases, and 3 bases separated the two germline ends. Germline V gene sequence: CDR1 SGHNT, CDR2 YYREEE (reference sequence). The CDR3 totals 11 residues. CDR3 protein: CASSFSNEQFF. CDR3 coding DNA: TGTGCCAGCAGCTTCTCCAATGAGCAGTTCTTC.

The chain couples TRBV10-3 to TRBJ2-1; D might be TRBD1 (6 bases). The CDR3 has 12 residues. V was trimmed by 8 bases and J by 5 bases, leaving 10 bases between them. Germline CDR1 reads ENHRY; CDR2 reads SYGVKD. The CDR3 reads CAIRTAHNEQFF. DNA of the CDR3: TGTGCCATCCGGACAGCCCACAATGAGCAGTTCTTC.

V gene TRBV9 combines with J gene TRBJ1-1; a possible D gene is TRBD1 (5 bases). The CDR3 covers 16 residues. Germline CDR1 reads SGDLS; CDR2 reads YYNGEE. V was clipped by 4 bases and J by 3 bases, with 19 bases between them. For the CDR3, the DNA is TGTGCCAGCAGCCCCGACCCGGGGCCGGGGGACACTGAAGCTTTCTTT. This gives the protein CASSPDPGPGDTEAFF.

As concerns this clone: Just one base apart from a much larger clone, this may be a read error. This CDR3 is also generated by other DNA sequences in the sample. The genes are TRBV7-9 and TRBJ1-2; 7 nucleotides agree with TRBD1. The V gene's germline CDR1 is SEHNR and CDR2 FQNEAQ (reference sequence). Trimming took 1 base from V and 2 from J; bases not matched to a gene: 1. This CDR3 is built from 14 residues. The CDR3 sequence: CASSLGDRNYGYTF. For the CDR3, the DNA is TGTGCCAGCAGCTTAGGGGACAGAAACTATGGCTACACCTTC.

The chain couples TRBV28 to TRBJ1-5, with D possibly TRBD1 on 6 matching bases. Germline V gene data show CDR1 as MDHEN and CDR2 as SYDVKM. V was shortened by 8 bases and J by 0 bases, with 17 bases between the two germline ends. The CDR3 is made up of 16 amino acids. CDR3 coding DNA: TGTGCCAGCTGCCTCGGGACATTTGATAGCAATCAGCCCCAGCATTTT. The encoded protein is CASCLGTFDSNQPQHF.

The genes are TRBV28 and TRBJ1-5; possible D gene TRBD1, 6 bases. CDR3 length: 15 residues. CDR1 MDHEN and CDR2 SYDVKM come from the germline V gene. Trimming removed 3 bases at V and 4 bases at J, with 13 bases between. CDR3 sequence (DNA): TGTGCCAGCAGTTTGGGGGCGTTTGGGAATCAGCCCCAGCATTTT. It translates to CASSLGAFGNQPQHF.

V and J are TRBV27 and TRBJ2-1; TRBD2 aligns across 7 bases. The length of the CDR3 is 15 residues. Trimming cost V 2 bases and J 8 bases; bases outside gene matches: 9. Germline V CDR1 and CDR2: MNHEY, SMNVEV (reference sequence). The DNA for the CDR3 is TGTGCCAGCAGTTTACCAGCGGGAAATGGGTATGAGCAGTTCTTC. Translating gives CASSLPAGNGYEQFF.

V is TRBV5-4 and J is TRBJ2-3, with TRBD2 as a possible D gene (5 bases). Trimming shortened V by 4 bases and J by 0 bases, and 15 bases separated the two germline ends. Germline V lookup: CDR1 SGHNT, CDR2 YYREEE (reference sequence). The CDR3 is 16 amino acids. For the CDR3, the DNA is TGTGCCAGCAGCCCGACCTCGGACTGGAGCACAGATACGCAGTATTTT. Its protein product is CASSPTSDWSTDTQYF. The full variable domain, completed using reference TRBV5-4 and TRBJ2-3, is ETGVTQSPTHLIKTRGQQVTLRCSSQSGHNTVSWYQQALGQGPQFIFQYYREEENGRGNFPPRFSGLQFPNYSSELNVNALELDDSALYLCASSPTSDWSTDTQYFGPGTRLTVL.

The CDR3, as DNA: TGTGCCACCTCGGTGGACAGGGCAAACACCATATATTTT. This codes for CATSVDRANTIYF. The rearrangement links TRBV19 to TRBJ1-3; TRBD1 agrees at 8 bases. The ends lost 10 bases at V and 6 bases at J; junction bases unmatched: 8. The CDR3 totals 13 residues. Germline loops: CDR1 LNHDA, CDR2 SQIVND (reference sequence).

This rearrangement joins TRBV7-3 to TRBJ2-7; a weak D match, TRBD1 (5 bases). The CDR3 has 13 residues. Germline loops: CDR1 SGHTA, CDR2 FQGTGA. V dropped 5 bases and J dropped 6 bases, with 14 bases sitting between them. The CDR3 DNA is TGTGCCAGCAGCCCTTCCAGGGTTGGCGAGCAGTACTTC. Protein product: CASSPSRVGEQYF.

This sequence joins TRBV6-4 and TRBJ1-6; D perhaps matches TRBD1 (5 bases). The CDR3 is 16 amino acids. With 10 bases removed from V and 3 bases from J, the gap between germline ends came to 19 bases. CDR1 MRHNA and CDR2 SNTAGT come from the germline V gene. CDR3 protein: CATHRRGLGYNSPLHF. Here the CDR3 DNA reads TGTGCCACCCACCGAAGGGGCCTTGGCTATAATTCACCCCTCCACTTT.

This chain uses TRBV5-1 with TRBJ2-7; D perhaps matches TRBD2 (6 bases). V was trimmed by 3 bases and J by 4 bases, leaving 14 bases between them. CDR1 SGHRS and CDR2 YFSETQ come from the germline V gene. The CDR3 contains 14 residues. The CDR3 DNA reads as TGCGCCAGCAGCTCCCCAGGACGGGGGTACGAGCAGTACTTC. Translation: CASSSPGRGYEQYF.

The chain carries TRBV6-1 and TRBJ1-6, with D hard to call. Germline V gene lookup returns CDR1 MNHNS and CDR2 SASEGT. The CDR3 loop spans 16 amino acids. Trimming took 1 base from V and 10 from J, leaving 17 bases between them. The CDR3 here is CASSEERVQRGSPLHF. CDR3 nucleotide sequence: TGTGCCAGCAGTGAAGAGAGGGTTCAACGAGGGTCACCCCTCCACTTT.

This chain connects TRBV5-1 to TRBJ2-3, with TRBD2 as a possible D gene (6 bases). CDR3 length: 16 amino acids. Trimming left V 3 bases short and J 4 bases short, with 18 bases between. Germline assignment: CDR1 SGHRS and CDR2 YFSETQ. The CDR3 protein is CASSSQQVGGADTQYF. The CDR3 region has the DNA TGCGCCAGCAGCTCACAACAGGTGGGCGGGGCAGATACGCAGTATTTT.

This clone was picked up one time. CDR3 in amino acids: CASRPTSGEPYEQYF. Written as DNA, the CDR3 is TGTGCCAGCAGACCCACTAGCGGAGAACCCTACGAGCAGTACTTC. This sequence joins TRBV6-5 and TRBJ2-7; 8 bases are a match to TRBD2. The CDR3 is 15 amino acids. Trimming cost V 6 bases and J 2 bases; bases outside gene matches: 9. Germline V gene sequence: CDR1 MNHEY, CDR2 SVGAGI.

This chain joins TRBV30 and TRBJ2-1; D remains ambiguous. The germline V and J ends were trimmed by 1 base and 13 bases, with 11 bases remaining between them. The CDR3 extends over 11 amino acids. Germline lookup yields CDR1 GTSNPN and CDR2 SVGIG (reference sequence). The CDR3 sequence is CAWSESAQQFF. In DNA, the CDR3 is TGTGCCTGGAGTGAGAGCGCTCAACAGTTCTTC.

This chain links TRBV5-5 with TRBJ1-2; D possibly corresponds to TRBD1 (5 bases). Trimming stripped 0 bases from V and 5 bases from J, with 11 bases between. This CDR3 comprises 14 residues. Germline loops: CDR1 SGHKS, CDR2 YYEKEE (reference sequence). CDR3 amino acids: CASSLARVLYGYTF. For the CDR3, the DNA is TGTGCCAGCAGCTTGGCCAGGGTATTGTATGGCTACACCTTC.

Points on this clone: The sample carries other DNA sequences with the same CDR3. V usage is TRBV9 and J usage is TRBJ1-5; 8 bases line up with TRBD1. V shed 0 bases, J shed 4 bases, and the junction held 0 bases outside the gene matches. This CDR3 region has 14 residues. CDR1 and CDR2 (germline): SGDLS, YYNGEE. The CDR3: CASSVGQGNQPQHF. DNA for the CDR3: TGTGCCAGCAGCGTAGGACAGGGGAATCAGCCCCAGCATTTT.

The chain couples TRBV9 to TRBJ2-7; TRBD1 agrees at 8 bases. V lost 3 bases and J lost 3; bases outside the gene matches: 8. Germline loops: CDR1 SGDLS, CDR2 YYNGEE. The CDR3 sequence is 15 residues long. This CDR3 is CASSGGTGGDYEQYF. The CDR3 DNA reads TGTGCCAGCAGCGGGGGGACAGGTGGGGACTACGAGCAGTACTTC.

This clone was seen ten or more times. The chain uses TRBV5-1 and TRBJ2-5; 7 bases fit TRBD1. Germline trimming cut 6 bases from V and 2 bases from J; bases unmatched to any gene: 4. Germline V gives CDR1 SGHRS, CDR2 YFSETQ. CDR3 length: 13 residues. The DNA of the CDR3 is TGCGCCAGCACATTGACAGGGCAAGAGACCCAGTACTTC. This codes for CASTLTGQETQYF.

This chain joins TRBV7-8 and TRBJ1-5; tentatively, D is TRBD1 (5 bases). Germline CDR1 is SGHVS and CDR2 is FQNEAQ. V was trimmed by 5 bases and J by 4 bases, leaving 12 bases between them. The CDR3 is made up of 14 amino acids. CDR3 sequence reads: CASSTRQKNQPQHF. The CDR3 nucleotides read TGTGCCAGCAGCACAAGACAGAAAAATCAGCCCCAGCATTTT.

This clone was seen a handful of times. The chain links TRBV7-9 to TRBJ1-2; 9 bases fit TRBD1. The CDR3 totals 16 residues. V lost 6 bases to trimming and J lost 0 bases; unmatched junction nucleotides: 8. CDR1 is SEHNR, CDR2 FQNEAQ, per germline (reference sequence). DNA of the CDR3: TGTGCCAGCAGTAATAGGGGACAGGGATCTAACTATGGCTACACCTTC. This gives the protein CASSNRGQGSNYGYTF.